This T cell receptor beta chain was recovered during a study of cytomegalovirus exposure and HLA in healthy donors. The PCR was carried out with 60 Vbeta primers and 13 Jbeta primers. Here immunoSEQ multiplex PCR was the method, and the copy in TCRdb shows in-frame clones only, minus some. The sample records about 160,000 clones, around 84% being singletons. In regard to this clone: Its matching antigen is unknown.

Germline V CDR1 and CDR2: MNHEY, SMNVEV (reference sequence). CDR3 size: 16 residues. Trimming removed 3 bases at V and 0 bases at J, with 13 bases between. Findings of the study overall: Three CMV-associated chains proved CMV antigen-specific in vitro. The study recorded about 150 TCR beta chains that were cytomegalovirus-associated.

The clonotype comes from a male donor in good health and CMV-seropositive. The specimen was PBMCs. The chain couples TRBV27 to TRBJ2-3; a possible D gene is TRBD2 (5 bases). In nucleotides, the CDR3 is TGTGCCAGCAGTTTCACGGGGATCCAGAGCACAGATACGCAGTATTTT. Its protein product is CASSFTGIQSTDTQYF.